These T cell receptor beta chains were read from a single sample in a study of shared clonotypes between healthy human individuals. Produced via immunoSEQ multiplex PCR; TCRdb's table is partial and in-frame only. Counted here are hundreds of thousands of clones, roughly 70% occurring once; the ten biggest clones make up approximately 1.8%. Source material: memory CD4+ T cells sorted from blood. The source of these receptors is a woman aged 25 to 39 in good health. Both conserved end residues are part of each CDR3. A D gene is named only where the DNA matches it firmly. Size tells how often a clone was seen (once, few, many) or the class of an expanded clone, and some rows leave it out.

CDR3nt | CDR3aa | v_gene | abundance | d_gene | j_gene
TGTGCCAGCAGCGGGACGTGGGGGAGCTCCTACAATGAGCAGTTCTTC | CASSGTWGSSYNEQFF | TRBV7-6 | - | - | TRBJ2-1
TGTGCCAGCAGTACTCCAGGGCCAGATACGCAGTATTTT | CASSTPGPDTQYF | TRBV28 | - | - | TRBJ2-3
TGTGCCAGCAGTTTATTCGCCATGGAAGCTTTCTTT | CASSLFAMEAFF | TRBV28 | - | - | TRBJ1-1
TGTGCCAGCAGCAAAGCGAACAGGATCCCTACAAACACTGAAGCTTTCTTT | CASSKANRIPTNTEAFF | TRBV21-1 | - | - | TRBJ1-1
TGTGCCAGCAGTGAGGTGAAGAAGCAGTTCTTC | CASSEVKKQFF | TRBV5-8 | - | - | TRBJ2-1
TGTGCCAGCAGCGACGCGGGAGGATCGTACGAGCAGTACTTC | CASSDAGGSYEQYF | TRBV28 | few | TRBD2 | TRBJ2-7
TGTGCCAGCAGTACTGACAGGGTAGAGCCCCAGCATTTT | CASSTDRVEPQHF | TRBV2 | few | TRBD1 | TRBJ1-5
TGTGCCAGCAGTGCATCCCAAGGGGTAGGCTCCTACAATGAGCAGTTCTTC | CASSASQGVGSYNEQFF | TRBV6-1 | many | - | TRBJ2-1
TGTGCCAGCAGCTACGGACTAGCGGGAGTTCCCGGGGAGCTGTTTTTT | CASSYGLAGVPGELFF | TRBV5-4 | few | TRBD2 | TRBJ2-2
TGTGCCAGCAGCCAAGGGTCGACTAGCGGGGGCGGGACAGATACGCAGTATTTT | CASSQGSTSGGGTDTQYF | TRBV7-3 | - | TRBD2 | TRBJ2-3
TGTGCGAGTCAGAATAACTACGAGCAGTACTTC | CASQNNYEQYF | TRBV28 | - | - | TRBJ2-7
TGCGCCAGCAGCTTGGTATCGGGACTAGCGGGATCCCTCAGCTCCTACGAGCAGTACTTC | CASSLVSGLAGSLSSYEQYF | TRBV5-1 | - | TRBD2 | TRBJ2-7
TGCGCCAGCAGCAAAGGCTCCTACGAGCAGTACTTC | CASSKGSYEQYF | TRBV5-1 | once | - | TRBJ2-7
TGCAGCGCAACGGCTTCCCCGACAGGGAGCGAGCAGTACTTC | CSATASPTGSEQYF | TRBV29-1 | - | TRBD1 | TRBJ2-7
TGTGCCAGCTCACCAGGGGATAGCAATCAGCCCCAGCATTTT | CASSPGDSNQPQHF | TRBV18 | - | - | TRBJ1-5
TGTGCCAGCAGTGCTGACAGGTCAGGTGGCTACACCTTC | CASSADRSGGYTF | TRBV2 | - | - | TRBJ1-2
TGTGCGGGGACTAGCGGGAAAACGAGGGGGTTCTTC | CAGTSGKTRGFF | TRBV12-5 | - | TRBD2 | TRBJ2-1
TGTGCCAGCAGTGTGCACTACGAGCAGTACTTC | CASSVHYEQYF | TRBV2 | - | - | TRBJ2-7
TGCGCCAGGAGGCGAAACAGCACCACCTACGAGCAGTACTTC | CARRRNSTTYEQYF | TRBV10-1 | - | - | TRBJ2-7
TGTGCCAGCAAAGCGGGACTTTACGAGCAGTACTTC | CASKAGLYEQYF | TRBV28 | many | TRBD2 | TRBJ2-7
TGTGCCAGCAGGACCCCAGGACAGGGCGAAAAACTGTTTTTT | CASRTPGQGEKLFF | TRBV2 | - | TRBD1 | TRBJ1-4
TGTGCCAGTAGTCTCGGACTAGCGGGAGCCCCCGGGGAGCTGTTTTTT | CASSLGLAGAPGELFF | TRBV19 | - | TRBD2 | TRBJ2-2
TGTGCCAGCAGCTTAGTGTCCGCGGACACTGAAGCTTTCTTT | CASSLVSADTEAFF | TRBV11-1 | - | - | TRBJ1-1
TGTGCCAGCGGGGACTCTTACCGGGATGAGCAGTTCTTC | CASGDSYRDEQFF | TRBV28 | - | - | TRBJ2-1
TGTGCCAGCAGCTTAGGGCGGGGTGAGACCCAGTACTTC | CASSLGRGETQYF | TRBV7-9 | - | - | TRBJ2-5
TGTGCCAGCAGCTTAGACGCAGAGAACACTGAAGCTTTCTTT | CASSLDAENTEAFF | TRBV13 | - | - | TRBJ1-1
TGTGCCAGCAGCTCGGGCCCTAGCGGATCCTACGAGCAGTACTTC | CASSSGPSGSYEQYF | TRBV5-5 | - | TRBD2 | TRBJ2-7
TGTGCCAGCAGTTTATGGGGTGATGAGGAAAAACTGTTTTTT | CASSLWGDEEKLFF | TRBV28 | - | - | TRBJ1-4
TGTGCCAGCAGCTTAGTGGCTGGGGTCGGGAGTTCCTACGAGCAGTACTTC | CASSLVAGVGSSYEQYF | TRBV7-8 | once | - | TRBJ2-7
TGTGCCAGCAGCTTAGTATCTTGGTGGGGGGCCAATGAGCAGTTCTTC | CASSLVSWWGANEQFF | TRBV11-2 | once | - | TRBJ2-1
TGCGCCAGCAGCTCGACACAGAACACTGAAGCTTTCTTT | CASSSTQNTEAFF | TRBV5-1 | - | - | TRBJ1-1
TGTGCCAGCAGCCAAGATAGGACTAGCGGGCGGTATGAGCAGTTCTTC | CASSQDRTSGRYEQFF | TRBV14 | few | TRBD2 | TRBJ2-1
TGCAGTGCTCCCGACTCCTACGAGCAGTACTTC | CSAPDSYEQYF | TRBV20-1 | - | - | TRBJ2-7
TGTGCCAGCTCACCGTGGGGGGCGCGTGGCTACACCTTC | CASSPWGARGYTF | TRBV18 | - | - | TRBJ1-2
TGTGCCAGCAGTAACAGACAGGATCCATACGAGCAGTACTTC | CASSNRQDPYEQYF | TRBV7-9 | - | - | TRBJ2-7
TGCGCCAGCAGCCAAGTCGGGACAGGGGGACTCAATCAGCCCCAGCATTTT | CASSQVGTGGLNQPQHF | TRBV4-1 | once | TRBD1 | TRBJ1-5
TGTGCCTGGAGTGTTGGGACCTCCAAGCAGTACTTC | CAWSVGTSKQYF | TRBV30 | - | - | TRBJ2-7
TGTGCCAGCAGTGAATCAGTCGGGGGGTATGGCTACACCTTC | CASSESVGGYGYTF | TRBV6-1 | - | - | TRBJ1-2
TGTGCCAGCAGCTTAGGGGGACCCAGGGTCAATGAGCAGTTCTTC | CASSLGGPRVNEQFF | TRBV7-2 | - | - | TRBJ2-1
TGTGCCAGCAGCCCCTGGTTGGGGGCGAACACTGAAGCTTTCTTT | CASSPWLGANTEAFF | TRBV5-5 | many | - | TRBJ1-1
TGTGCCAGCAGGACAGGGGCCACGGGCCCCGGGGAGCTGTTTTTT | CASRTGATGPGELFF | TRBV6-5 | once | TRBD1 | TRBJ2-2